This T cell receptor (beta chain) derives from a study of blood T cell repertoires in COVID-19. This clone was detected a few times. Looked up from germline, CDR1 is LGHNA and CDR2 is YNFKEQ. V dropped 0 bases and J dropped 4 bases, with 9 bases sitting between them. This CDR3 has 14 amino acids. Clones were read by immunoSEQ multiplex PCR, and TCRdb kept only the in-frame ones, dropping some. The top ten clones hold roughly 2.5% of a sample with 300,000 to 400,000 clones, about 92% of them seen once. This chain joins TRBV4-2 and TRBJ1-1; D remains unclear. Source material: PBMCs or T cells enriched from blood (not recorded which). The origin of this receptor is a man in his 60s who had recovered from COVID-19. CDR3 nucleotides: TGTGCCAGCAGCCAAGATCTCCAGTCCACTGAAGCTTTCTTT. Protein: CASSQDLQSTEAFF.